This T cell receptor (beta chain) appears in the sequencing data of a study of blood T cell repertoires in COVID-19. In the original processing: Estimates of nucleated cell counts were drawn from the amplification of reference gene primers. TCRdb's table, derived via immunoSEQ multiplex PCR, lists solely in-frame clones and lacks some. V, J and clone size are those of that table, while D and trimming were read from the DNA. The sample lists around 58,000 clones, 88% occurring once. This sequence was found in a human donor in a cohort sampled during active COVID-19. The specimen was peripheral blood.

In DNA form, the CDR3 reads TGTGCCACCCTAACAGGGGTTTCCAAAAACATTCAGTACTTC. Translation gives CATLTGVSKNIQYF. The genes are TRBV12-1 and TRBJ2-4; the table's D call of TRBD1 was not tested on the DNA. TRBV12-1 represents a pseudogene. The CDR3 is 14 amino acids.